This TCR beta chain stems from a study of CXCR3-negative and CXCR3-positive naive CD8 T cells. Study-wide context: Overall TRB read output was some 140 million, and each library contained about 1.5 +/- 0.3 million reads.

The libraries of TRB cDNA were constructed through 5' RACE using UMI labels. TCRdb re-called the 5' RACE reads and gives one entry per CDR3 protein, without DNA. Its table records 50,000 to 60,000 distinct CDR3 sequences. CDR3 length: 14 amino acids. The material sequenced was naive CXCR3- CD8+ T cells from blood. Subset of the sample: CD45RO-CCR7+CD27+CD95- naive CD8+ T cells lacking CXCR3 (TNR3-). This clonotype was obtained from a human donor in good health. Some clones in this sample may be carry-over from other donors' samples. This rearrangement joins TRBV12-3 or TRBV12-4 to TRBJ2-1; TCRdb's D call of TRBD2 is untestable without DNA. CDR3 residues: CASSAGGLYNEQFF.